This TCR beta chain was sequenced in a study of T cell repertoires in cytomegalovirus infection. About the research overall: Newly reported HLA-C-restricted and thoroughly characterized HLA-B-restricted CMV epitopes were employed. Indicated by public TCR beta signatures were CMV infection and matching HLA type.

TCRdb independently ran MiXCR on the reads; one entry per CDR3 protein. The sample has some 940,000 distinct CDR3 sequences; around 29% are singletons. This clonotype was seen a few times. Its antigen is as yet unknown. J was trimmed by 3 bases and V by 3 bases; bases with no gene match: 6. The germline CDR1 and CDR2 sequences are MNHEY and SMNVEV (reference sequence). CDR3 length: 15 residues. The V call is TRBV27, the J call TRBJ2-3; 7 bases are a match to TRBD2. The material sequenced was cultured CD8+ T cells from PBMCs, taken from culture after CMV antigen stimulation. The clonotype was recovered from a human donor in good health (CMV status not recorded). Some clones in this sample may be carry-over from other donors' samples. In DNA form, the CDR3 reads TGTGCCAGCAGTTTCCGGGAGGACGTGACAGATACGCAGTATTTT. Its protein product is CASSFREDVTDTQYF.